This TCR beta chain was found in a study of blood T cell repertoires in COVID-19. About the research overall: Researchers got acute and convalescent COVID-19 samples from the United States, Italy and Spain. Sample material is recorded as cDNA or gDNA derived from T cells, B-cell-depleted T cells, or PBMCs.

In the original analysis: From reference gene primer amplification, estimates of nucleated cell counts were derived. Assay: immunoSEQ multiplex PCR; the TCRdb copy retains only in-frame clones and omits some. That table supplies the V and J calls and clone size; D and trimming were determined from the DNA. The sample shows about 190,000 clones, 80% to 95% of them seen only once. The sequenced material came from peripheral blood. The sequence was collected from a man aged 50 to 59 with acute or convalescent COVID-19.

This CDR3 reads CASQSGSSGRYEQYF. CDR3 nucleotides: TGTGCCAGTCAATCGGGAAGTAGCGGGAGGTACGAGCAGTACTTC. The rearrangement links TRBV19 to TRBJ2-7; 10 positions agree with TRBD2. The CDR3 has 15 amino acids. J was trimmed by 4 bases and V by 8 bases; bases with no gene match: 11. Germline V gives CDR1 LNHDA, CDR2 SQIVND (reference sequence).